Sequencing of this TCR beta chain was carried out in a study of T cell responses to AZD1222 COVID-19 vaccine. Points from the study as a whole: Baseline testing showed seropositivity in only six AZD1222 recipients. Repertoires in all cases were sampled only once the peak T cell response had passed. Two doses of AZD1222 preceded a rise in Spike-specific TCR breadth and depth.

Trimming removed 4 bases from V and 5 bases from J; junction bases left unmatched: 6. The CDR3 length is 15 residues. Germline V gene sequence: CDR1 MNHEY, CDR2 SVGAGI. A note on this clone: As yet, its antigen is unknown.

Sequenced by immunoSEQ multiplex PCR; TCRdb stores in-frame clones only, minus some. This table has around 80,000 clones, roughly 88% appearing once. The sequence derives from an adult who received the AZD1222 COVID-19 vaccine. The sequencing here drew on peripheral blood, taken 28 days after the second AZD1222 dose. The V and J genes are TRBV6-5 and TRBJ2-7; 12 bases agree with TRBD1. CDR3 region: CASSSKGQGAHEQYF. CDR3 in DNA: TGTGCCAGCAGTTCAAAGGGACAGGGGGCCCACGAGCAGTACTTC.